This T cell receptor (beta chain) originates from a study of T cells in Graves' hyperthyroidism and ophthalmopathy. No progression to ophthalmopathy during 18 months of follow-up defined stable disease. The study left out patients who had uncontrolled infection, other autoimmune disease, pregnancy or lactation. This clonotype was picked up many times. The source material, RNA transcripts, was used to amplify TCR beta CDR3 regions. Researchers ran a first-round RT-PCR on the TCR CDR3 using the HTBI primer set. TCRdb analysed the multiplex PCR reads with MiXCR anew, one entry per CDR3 protein. Altogether more than 550,000 distinct CDR3 sequences are present, roughly 17% being singletons, with the ten largest covering roughly 15%. From germline, CDR1 is SGHTA and CDR2 FQGNSA. The CDR3 contains 15 residues. V lost 5 bases to trimming and J lost 5 bases, with 16 bases between them.

The source material was blood. The receptor was derived from a man over 45 with Graves' hyperthyroidism. The genes are TRBV7-2 and TRBJ2-1; D not certain. CDR3 protein: CASSADPYPHNEQFF. The DNA for the CDR3 is TGTGCCAGCAGCGCGGACCCTTACCCTCACAATGAGCAGTTCTTC.